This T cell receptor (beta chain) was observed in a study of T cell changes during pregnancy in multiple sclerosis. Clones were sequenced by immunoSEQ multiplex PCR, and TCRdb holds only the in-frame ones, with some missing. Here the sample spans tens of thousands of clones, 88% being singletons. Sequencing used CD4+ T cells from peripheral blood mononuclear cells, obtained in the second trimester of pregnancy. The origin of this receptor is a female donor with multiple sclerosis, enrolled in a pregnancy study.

The DNA for the CDR3 is TGTGCCAGCAGTGTTAGGGGTGCCACCGGGGAGCTGTTTTTT. Protein: CASSVRGATGELFF. This chain uses TRBV6-1 with TRBJ2-2; possibly TRBD1 for D (5 bases). The CDR3 is 14 residues long. The germline V and J ends were trimmed by 4 bases and 4 bases, with 10 bases remaining between them. The V gene's germline CDR1 is MNHNS and CDR2 SASEGT.